This is a list of T cell receptor beta chains from one sample in a study of blood T cell repertoires in COVID-19. Produced via immunoSEQ multiplex PCR; TCRdb's table is partial and in-frame only. The table has over 150,000 clones, 65% to 85% seen once. Sequenced sample: PBMCs or T cells enriched from blood (not recorded which). The receptors derive from a woman aged 25 to 39 who had recovered from COVID-19. The CDR3 runs from the conserved cysteine through the conserved F or W. The D gene is left open where the match is weak. Where a row states a size, it is once, few, many or the class of an expanded clone; other rows omit it.

J,D,V,size,DNA,CDR3
TRBJ1-2,NA,TRBV28,NA,TGTGCCAGCAGTTTATTGGGGCTTGGCTACACCTTC,CASSLLGLGYTF
TRBJ2-6,TRBD1,TRBV18,NA,TGTGCCAGCTCACCGAGCCAGGGGGCTCTGTCCTCTGGGGCCAACGTCCTGACTTTC,CASSPSQGALSSGANVLTF
TRBJ1-4,NA,TRBV2,NA,TGTGCCAGCAGAACACAGTCTAATGAAAAACTGTTTTTT,CASRTQSNEKLFF
TRBJ2-7,NA,TRBV6-5,NA,TGTGCCAGCAGTTACGGGGGGTCGGACGAGCAGTACTTC,CASSYGGSDEQYF
TRBJ1-6,TRBD1,TRBV5-1,NA,TGCGCCAGCAGCCTAACGACAGGGGGTAGCTCCTATAATTCACCCCTCCACTTT,CASSLTTGGSSYNSPLHF
TRBJ2-3,NA,TRBV3-1/TRBV3-2,NA,TGTGCCAGCAGCCAGGGGCGCCAAGGGAGGTATACGCAGTATTTT,CASSQGRQGRYTQYF
TRBJ2-3,TRBD2,TRBV7-8,NA,TGTGCCAGCAGCCCGAAATTAACTAGCGGGGGAACTAGCACAGATACGCAGTATTTT,CASSPKLTSGGTSTDTQYF
TRBJ1-5,NA,TRBV28,NA,TGTGCCAGCAGTCAAACAGGGAACAATCAGCCCCAGCATTTT,CASSQTGNNQPQHF
TRBJ2-7,TRBD1,TRBV27,NA,TGTGCCAGCAGTTTAAGGGGGCCCTACGAGCAGTACTTC,CASSLRGPYEQYF
TRBJ1-1,TRBD1,TRBV29-1,NA,TGCAGCGTTGAACCGGGACAGGGGCCTGAAGCTTTCTTT,CSVEPGQGPEAFF
TRBJ2-1,TRBD2,TRBV7-8,few,TGTGCCAGCAGCTTAGGACTAGCGGGGATCAACCCGGGGCAGTTCTTC,CASSLGLAGINPGQFF
TRBJ2-7,TRBD2,TRBV5-1,NA,TGCGCCAGCAGCCGCGGGGGACCGAGCTCCTACGAGCAGTACTTC,CASSRGGPSSYEQYF
TRBJ1-4,NA,TRBV6-5,once,TGTGCCAGCAGTTACGGAGGAACTAATGAAAAACTGTTTTTT,CASSYGGTNEKLFF
TRBJ1-5,TRBD1,TRBV2,once,TGTGCCAGCAGTGAAGGACAGGGGGGGAGCAATCAGCCCCAGCATTTT,CASSEGQGGSNQPQHF
TRBJ1-5,NA,TRBV6-5,NA,TGTGCCAGCAGTTCGCAGGGTGCATTGGGCAATCAGCCCCAGCATTTT,CASSSQGALGNQPQHF
TRBJ1-3,NA,TRBV9,NA,TGTGCCAGCAGCGCCGGACAGCGTGGAAACACCATATATTTT,CASSAGQRGNTIYF
TRBJ1-4,NA,TRBV19,few,TGTGCCAGTAGTAGGCGACAGGTCCGTACTAATGAAAAACTGTTTTTT,CASSRRQVRTNEKLFF
TRBJ2-1,TRBD2,TRBV5-6,few,TGTGCCAGCAGCCCCACCGGGCGGGGGGCGGGCAATGAGCAGTTCTTC,CASSPTGRGAGNEQFF
TRBJ2-4,TRBD1,TRBV6-2/TRBV6-3,NA,TGTGCCAGCAGTTCATCAGGGGGACAAAACATTCAGTACTTC,CASSSSGGQNIQYF
TRBJ2-3,TRBD1,TRBV25-1,NA,TGTGCCAGCAGTGATAATACACAGGGGAGCACAGATACGCAGTATTTT,CASSDNTQGSTDTQYF
TRBJ2-7,TRBD2,TRBV28,once,TGTGCCAGCAGTCCCGGGACTAGCGGGAGGTTGGGGGAGCAGTACTTC,CASSPGTSGRLGEQYF
TRBJ2-3,TRBD2,TRBV7-2,NA,TGTGCCAGCAGCTTAGCGGCTAGCGGGAGAATGCCCGATACGCAGTATTTT,CASSLAASGRMPDTQYF
TRBJ1-1,TRBD1,TRBV4-1,NA,TGCGCCAGCAGCCAAGGACAGGGGGCAGCCACTGAAGCTTTCTTT,CASSQGQGAATEAFF
TRBJ2-2,NA,TRBV11-3,NA,TGTGCCAGCAGCCCCGAAACCCCCGGGACTGCGATGGGCGGGGAGCTGTTTTTT,CASSPETPGTAMGGELFF
TRBJ2-3,NA,TRBV14,NA,TGTGCCAGCAGCCACAACACAGATACGCAGTATTTT,CASSHNTDTQYF
TRBJ2-7,NA,TRBV9,NA,TGTGCCAGCAGCGTAGCGGGACAAGGTTACGAGCAGTACTTC,CASSVAGQGYEQYF
TRBJ2-7,TRBD1,TRBV15,NA,TGTGCCACCAGCCTCCCCAAGGGGGCTACACCCGAGCAGTACTTC,CATSLPKGATPEQYF
TRBJ2-2,TRBD2,TRBV5-1,NA,TGCGCCAGCACCCCTTACAGCGGGAGGGCCCTCCCCGGGGAGCTGTTTTTT,CASTPYSGRALPGELFF
TRBJ2-1,TRBD2,TRBV5-1,NA,TGCGCCAGCAGCTCATTAGCGGGGTTGGATGAGCAGTTCTTC,CASSSLAGLDEQFF
TRBJ2-3,TRBD2,TRBV19,once,TGTGCCAGTAGTTCTCGGGGGGGCACAGATACGCAGTATTTT,CASSSRGGTDTQYF
TRBJ2-5,NA,TRBV18,NA,TGTGCCAGCTCACCGGGACTTCAACCCCGCCTCCAAGAGACCCAGTACTTC,CASSPGLQPRLQETQYF
TRBJ1-6,TRBD1,TRBV27,once,TGTGCCAGCAGTCCCGGACAGGGACCCTATAATTCACCCCTCCACTTT,CASSPGQGPYNSPLHF
TRBJ2-1,NA,TRBV3-1/TRBV3-2,NA,TGTGCCAGCAGCCAAGAGGGACACCGTATCTACAATGAGCAGTTCTTC,CASSQEGHRIYNEQFF
TRBJ2-1,TRBD2,TRBV19,NA,TGTGCCAGTACCCGACTAGCGGGAGGGGCCTACAATGAGCAGTTCTTC,CASTRLAGGAYNEQFF
TRBJ1-1,NA,TRBV28,NA,TGTGCCAGCATCATCGGGGTTCCGACGGGTCGGACCACTGAAGCTTTCTTT,CASIIGVPTGRTTEAFF
TRBJ2-5,TRBD2,TRBV2,NA,TGTGCCAGCAGTGATGTCGGGACTAGCGGGAGTAAAGAGACCCAGTACTTC,CASSDVGTSGSKETQYF
TRBJ1-2,NA,TRBV28,NA,TGTGCCATCAACAGTTTATATAGGGGAGGCTCCGATGGCTACACCTTC,CAINSLYRGGSDGYTF
TRBJ1-2,TRBD1,TRBV6-5,NA,TGTGCCAGCAGTTACACAGGGGGGTATGGCTACACCTTC,CASSYTGGYGYTF
TRBJ2-4,NA,TRBV19,few,TGTGCCAGTAGTATACGGCAGGGTGAAGCCAAAAACATTCAGTACTTC,CASSIRQGEAKNIQYF
TRBJ2-1,TRBD1,TRBV7-9,NA,TGTGCCAGCAGCGACCCGGGACAGGGTTATGAGCAGTTCTTC,CASSDPGQGYEQFF
TRBJ2-1,NA,TRBV3-1/TRBV3-2,NA,TGTGCCAGCAGCGCGTCTCTCGTTGGCAATGAGCAGTTCTTC,CASSASLVGNEQFF
TRBJ2-7,TRBD2,TRBV6-5,NA,TGTGCCAGCAGCCTCGGGACTAGCGGAACCTACGAGCAGTACTTC,CASSLGTSGTYEQYF
TRBJ2-5,NA,TRBV4-1,NA,TGCGCCAGCAGCCAAGGCGGGTTGGAGACCCAGTACTTC,CASSQGGLETQYF
TRBJ1-5,TRBD1,TRBV7-2,NA,TGTGCCAGCAGCCCCCGGGACAGGGTCAATCAGCCCCAGCATTTT,CASSPRDRVNQPQHF
TRBJ1-2,NA,TRBV28,NA,TGTGCCAGCAGTTTTCCCCGGGACTTCCGCTATGGCTACACCTTC,CASSFPRDFRYGYTF
TRBJ1-4,TRBD1,TRBV14,NA,TGTGCCAGTTCAGGGGGCCCTAATGAAAAACTGTTTTTT,CASSGGPNEKLFF